These T cell receptor beta chains were read from a single sample in a study of T cells in localized non-small cell lung cancer. Using immunoSEQ multiplex PCR, the repertoire was profiled, and TCRdb retains in-frame clones only, with some absent. The data contain about 26,000 clones, 81% of them singletons. Specimen: peripheral blood, collected before any cancer treatment. These receptors were taken from a man between 40 and 70 years old with stage III squamous cell lung carcinoma. The CDR3 runs from the conserved cysteine through the conserved F or W. A D gene is named only where the DNA matches it firmly. Clone size is given for some rows only: seen once, a few or many times, or a class if the clone is expanded.

v_gene	abundance	j_gene	d_gene	CDR3aa	CDR3nt
TRBV7-3	NA	TRBJ2-2	NA	CASSLKWGGGQPSVGELFF	TGTGCCAGCAGCTTAAAATGGGGCGGGGGACAGCCCTCGGTCGGGGAGCTGTTTTTT
TRBV18	NA	TRBJ2-3	TRBD1	CASSPRNRGPTDTQYF	TGTGCCAGCTCACCACGGAACAGGGGGCCCACAGATACGCAGTATTTT
TRBV9	once	TRBJ2-2	NA	CASSDPGSYRAGELFF	TGTGCCAGCAGCGATCCGGGCTCGTATCGGGCCGGGGAGCTGTTTTTT
TRBV6-5	NA	TRBJ2-1	TRBD2	CASSYGRGGHNEQFF	TGTGCCAGCAGTTACGGGCGGGGGGGCCACAATGAGCAGTTCTTC
TRBV2	NA	TRBJ2-5	TRBD2	CASSRRPSGSEETQYF	TGTGCCAGCAGTAGACGCCCTAGCGGGAGCGAAGAGACCCAGTACTTC
TRBV4-1	NA	TRBJ1-2	NA	CASSQTRNYGYTF	TGCGCCAGCAGCCAAACAAGGAACTATGGCTACACCTTC
TRBV2	NA	TRBJ1-5	NA	CASSEGSNRNQPQHF	TGTGCCAGCAGTGAAGGCAGTAATAGAAATCAGCCCCAGCATTTT
TRBV30	few	TRBJ1-1	NA	CAWSVQATEAFF	TGTGCCTGGAGTGTACAGGCCACTGAAGCTTTCTTT
TRBV30	NA	TRBJ2-5	NA	CAWSVTVQETQYF	TGTGCCTGGAGTGTGACAGTACAAGAGACCCAGTACTTC
TRBV27	NA	TRBJ1-1	NA	CASSLLAGRNTEAFF	TGTGCCAGCAGTTTACTGGCAGGGAGGAACACTGAAGCTTTCTTT
TRBV27	NA	TRBJ2-1	NA	CASSRWDEQFF	TGTGCCAGTAGTCGGTGGGATGAGCAGTTCTTC
TRBV27	NA	TRBJ2-3	NA	CASSLGDTDTQYF	TGTGCCAGCAGTTTAGGGGACACAGATACGCAGTATTTT
TRBV5-5	few	TRBJ1-1	NA	CASSLGRNTEAFF	TGTGCCAGCAGCTTGGGCAGGAACACTGAAGCTTTCTTT
TRBV10-1	NA	TRBJ2-3	NA	CASSFTGSEDTQYF	TGCGCCAGCAGTTTCACAGGTTCCGAAGATACGCAGTATTTT
TRBV5-5	NA	TRBJ1-1	TRBD1	CASSIVGGAEGIF	TGTGCCAGCAGCATTGTAGGGGGCGCGGAGGGGATCTTT